These 32 T cell receptor beta chains were all obtained from the same sample, sequenced in a study of blood T cell repertoires in COVID-19 (dated by TCRdb to the early 2020s). Library method: the immunoSEQ multiplex PCR assay. In TCRdb, the immuneACCESS table is reduced to in-frame sequences with V and J assigned. These tables do not hold every clone; where another copy was compared, an unresolved V gene accounts for under half, and the others remain unexplained. The sample includes roughly 290,000 clones, with 70% to 90% observed a single time. The leading ten clones occupy about 1.9% of the sample. The sample comprised peripheral blood. These receptors originate from a woman aged 30 to 39 who had recovered from COVID-19.

The gene calls are TRBV28 and TRBJ2-2, with TRBD1 as a possible D gene (6 bases). Trimming took 6 bases from V and 6 from J, leaving 11 bases between them. The CDR3 extends over 13 amino acids. CDR1 and CDR2 (germline): MDHEN, SYDVKM. The CDR3 reads CASRNTGSGELFF. CDR3 in DNA: TGTGCCAGCAGGAATACAGGGTCCGGGGAGCTGTTTTTT.

This rearrangement joins TRBV6-5 to TRBJ2-3; 9 bases map to TRBD1. This CDR3 region has 15 residues. The germline gives CDR1 MNHEY, CDR2 SVGAGI. V shed 6 bases, J shed 3 bases, and the junction held 7 bases outside the gene matches. CDR3 DNA sequence: TGTGCCAGCAGATCTACAGGGGGCAGGACAGATACGCAGTATTTT. Translation gives CASRSTGGRTDTQYF.

This clone was seen more than once but under ten times. The chain combines TRBV28 with TRBJ2-3; 9 bases align to TRBD1. The CDR3 has 15 residues. Germline CDR1 reads MDHEN; CDR2 reads SYDVKM. The trim removed 8 bases at V and 3 bases at J, leaving 9 bases unmatched. The CDR3 protein is CASALGTGSTDTQYF. CDR3 nucleotides: TGTGCCAGCGCACTCGGGACAGGGTCAACAGATACGCAGTATTTT.

As regards this clone: Other DNA sequences in the sample encode the same CDR3. The genes are TRBV7-9 and TRBJ1-1; tentative D call: TRBD1 (5 bases). CDR1 is SEHNR and CDR2 is FQNEAQ in the germline V gene (reference sequence). The CDR3 length is 12 residues. V was pared by 5 bases and J by 5 bases, with 9 bases between. The CDR3 spells CASSPDSTEAFF. The CDR3 bases are TGTGCCAGCAGCCCTGACAGTACTGAAGCTTTCTTT. Complete variable domain (other parts from reference TRBV7-9 and TRBJ1-1): DTGVSQNPRHKITKRGQNVTFRCDPISEHNRLYWYRQTLGQGPEFLTYFQNEAQLEKSRLLSDRFSAERPKGSFSTLEIQRTEQGDSAMYLCASSPDSTEAFFGQGTRLTVV.

This rearrangement joins TRBV7-2 to TRBJ2-3; 8 bases are a match to TRBD1. CDR1 is SGHTA, CDR2 FQGNSA, per germline. The CDR3 totals 15 residues. V gave up 2 bases and J gave up 3 bases; unmatched junction bases: 4. The CDR3 nucleotides are TGTGCCAGCAGCTTACACCAGGGGGCTACAGATACGCAGTATTTT. It is translated as CASSLHQGATDTQYF.

This clone has just one count. This chain joins TRBV7-6 and TRBJ2-7; no reliable D call. Trimming removed 1 base from V and 7 bases from J, with 8 bases in between. Germline V CDR1 and CDR2: SGHVS, FNYEAQ. This CDR3 has 12 residues. CDR3 residues: CASSLGSREQYF. CDR3 bases: TGTGCCAGCAGCTTAGGTTCGCGGGAGCAGTACTTC.

This chain connects TRBV6-5 to TRBJ1-1; 8 bases line up with TRBD1. J lost 4 bases, V lost 4 bases, and 5 bases had no gene match. The CDR3 covers 14 residues. The germline V gene has CDR1 MNHEY and CDR2 SVGAGI. DNA for the CDR3: TGTGCCAGCAGTTTACAGGGGGACGGCACTGAAGCTTTCTTT. Protein product: CASSLQGDGTEAFF.

The chain has TRBV10-3 and TRBJ2-1, with a possible D match to TRBD2 (5 bases). The CDR3 has 14 amino acids. Germline-derived CDR1 and CDR2 are ENHRY and SYGVKD. Trimming cost V 6 bases and J 7 bases, with 16 bases left between them. The CDR3 protein is CAISSSDGENEQFF. CDR3 nucleotide sequence: TGTGCCATCAGCTCCTCAGACGGGGAAAATGAGCAGTTCTTC.

CDR3 nucleotides: TGTGCCAGCAGTTACGGGTGGGGGCTCGGAGCTTTCTTT. It is translated as CASSYGWGLGAFF. The chain has TRBV6-5 and TRBJ1-1; tentative D call: TRBD1 (6 bases). This CDR3 is built from 13 residues. Looked up from germline, CDR1 is MNHEY and CDR2 is SVGAGI. The V end lost 2 bases, the J end lost 10 bases, and 14 bases lay between the germline ends.

The chain joins TRBV18 to TRBJ1-5; a possible D gene is TRBD1 (6 bases). Germline V lookup: CDR1 KGHSH, CDR2 LQKENI. The CDR3 extends over 15 amino acids. Trimming removed 0 bases from V and 3 bases from J, with 9 bases in between. Here the CDR3 reads CASSPPGQINQPQHF. CDR3 coding DNA: TGTGCCAGCTCACCACCCGGACAGATCAATCAGCCCCAGCATTTT.

The count of this clone is one. The rearrangement uses TRBV6-5 and TRBJ2-3; D is unresolved. V shed 6 bases and J shed 5 bases, with 6 bases lying between them. The CDR3 runs to 11 residues. Looked up from germline, CDR1 is MNHEY and CDR2 is SVGAGI. The CDR3 nucleotides read TGTGCCAGCAGGTTACAAGATACGCAGTATTTT. Encoded protein: CASRLQDTQYF.

This clone was seen a single time. V is TRBV5-5 and J is TRBJ1-2, with D perhaps matching TRBD1 (6 bases). Germline assignment: CDR1 SGHKS and CDR2 YYEKEE (reference sequence). V dropped 4 bases and J dropped 5 bases, with 18 bases sitting between them. The CDR3 runs 15 residues. The CDR3 loop is CASSIETGGSYGYTF. The DNA for the CDR3 is TGTGCCAGCAGCATCGAGACAGGCGGAAGTTATGGCTACACCTTC.

This clone was counted a few times. The J gene is TRBJ2-2, the V gene TRBV5-1; 7 bases line up with TRBD1. Germline trimming cut 2 bases from V and 3 bases from J; bases unmatched to any gene: 4. The CDR3 sequence is 15 residues long. Germline CDR1 is SGHRS and CDR2 is YFSETQ. The CDR3 DNA reads as TGCGCCAGCAGCTTATCAGGGGGATACACCGGGGAGCTGTTTTTT. Translating gives CASSLSGGYTGELFF. The entire variable domain, with the rest obtained from reference TRBV5-1 and TRBJ2-2, is as follows: KAGVTQTPRYLIKTRGQQVTLSCSPISGHRSVSWYQQTPGQGLQFLFEYFSETQRNKGNFPGRFSGRQFSNSRSEMNVSTLELGDSALYLCASSLSGGYTGELFFGEGSRLTVL.

The genes are TRBV28 and TRBJ2-2, with 9 bases fitting TRBD2. The CDR3 spans 15 residues. CDR1 MDHEN and CDR2 SYDVKM come from the germline V gene. V was clipped by 2 bases and J by 4 bases; unmatched bases: 2. In DNA, the CDR3 is TGTGCCAGCAGTTTAGCGGGAGGGTTCACCGGGGAGCTGTTTTTT. Translating it yields CASSLAGGFTGELFF.

V gene TRBV6-5 combines with J gene TRBJ1-2; D uncertain. The CDR3 runs 15 residues. V was shortened by 2 bases and J by 7 bases, with 17 bases between the two germline ends. The germline V gene has CDR1 MNHEY and CDR2 SVGAGI. CDR3: CASSYTAAGSAGYTF. The CDR3 DNA follows: TGTGCCAGCAGTTACACGGCGGCCGGGTCCGCTGGCTACACCTTC.

This chain links TRBV11-2 with TRBJ2-7, with a weak D call TRBD1 (5 bases). V was cut by 8 bases and J by 2 bases, with 10 bases left in between. Germline lookup yields CDR1 SGHAT and CDR2 FQNNGV. The CDR3 is 12 amino acids. The CDR3 nucleotides are TGTGCCAGCTTAAAGGGGACCTACGAGCAGTACTTC. The encoded protein is CASLKGTYEQYF.

The gene calls are TRBV9 and TRBJ2-3, with TRBD2 matching over 10 bases. V lost 3 bases and J lost 1; bases outside the gene matches: 5. The length of the CDR3 is 16 residues. Germline CDR1 and CDR2: SGDLS and YYNGEE. The CDR3 nucleotides read TGTGCCAGCAGCGACACCGGGACTAGCGGCACAGATACGCAGTATTTT. It translates to CASSDTGTSGTDTQYF. The full variable domain, with the rest looked up from reference TRBV9 and TRBJ2-3, is DSGVTQTPKHLITATGQRVTLRCSPRSGDLSVYWYQQSLDQGLQFLIQYYNGEERAKGNILERFSAQQFPDLHSELNLSSLELGDSALYFCASSDTGTSGTDTQYFGPGTRLTVL.

This clone was recorded only once. The chain recombines TRBV6-5 with TRBJ2-1; 9 bases align to TRBD1. CDR1 and CDR2 from the germline V gene are MNHEY and SVGAGI. CDR3 length equals 14 residues. Losses at the gene ends were 4 bases for V and 8 bases for J; bases not matched to a gene: 6. The CDR3 DNA reads TGTGCCAGCAGTTTTGGGGACAGGGACTATGAGCAGTTCTTC. It codes for CASSFGDRDYEQFF.

This clone was seen only once. This rearrangement joins TRBV6-6 to TRBJ2-7; 8 bases align to TRBD2. This CDR3 region has 13 residues. The junction had 5 bases not matched to a gene; V was cut back by 9 bases and J by 1 base. From germline, CDR1 is MNHNY and CDR2 SVGAGI (reference sequence). The CDR3, as DNA: TGTGCCAGTCGGCGGGGGGCTTCCTACGAGCAGTACTTC. Translated, it gives CASRRGASYEQYF.

The chain combines TRBV18 with TRBJ2-6; 9 bases match TRBD2. The trim removed 1 base at V and 0 bases at J, leaving 7 bases unmatched. This CDR3 comprises 19 residues. Germline lookup yields CDR1 KGHSH and CDR2 LQKENI. CDR3 DNA: TGTGCCAGCTCACCACTAGCTAGCGGGGATATCTCTGGGGCCAACGTCCTGACTTTC. Protein: CASSPLASGDISGANVLTF.

This clone was recorded a few times. This chain joins TRBV12-3 or TRBV12-4 and TRBJ2-7; 7 bases line up with TRBD2. The length of the CDR3 is 13 residues. V was pared by 3 bases and J by 2 bases, with 1 base of the junction left unmatched. Here the CDR3 reads CASSFGTTYEQYF. For the CDR3, the DNA is TGTGCCAGCAGTTTTGGGACTACCTACGAGCAGTACTTC.

The chain joins TRBV9 to TRBJ2-7; possible D gene TRBD2, 5 bases. Trimming removed 0 bases from V and 2 bases from J, with 9 bases in between. The germline gives CDR1 SGDLS, CDR2 YYNGEE. The CDR3 is made up of 14 amino acids. The CDR3 loop is CASSVDPGTYEQYF. The CDR3 nucleotides are TGTGCCAGCAGCGTAGACCCGGGGACCTACGAGCAGTACTTC. Full variable domain (missing parts from reference TRBV9 and TRBJ2-7): DSGVTQTPKHLITATGQRVTLRCSPRSGDLSVYWYQQSLDQGLQFLIQYYNGEERAKGNILERFSAQQFPDLHSELNLSSLELGDSALYFCASSVDPGTYEQYFGPGTRLTVT.

The rearrangement joins TRBV10-3 to TRBJ1-2, with 9 nucleotides matching TRBD1. The J segment lost 3 bases and the V segment lost 7 bases, leaving 3 bases of the junction unmatched. Per the germline V gene, CDR1 is ENHRY and CDR2 is SYGVKD. The CDR3 covers 13 residues. The CDR3 region has the DNA TGTGCCATCACAAGGACAGGGGACTATGGCTACACCTTC. Protein: CAITRTGDYGYTF.

The chain is built from TRBV7-9 and TRBJ1-1; D ambiguous. The CDR3 is made up of 12 amino acids. Germline values: CDR1 SEHNR, CDR2 FQNEAQ (reference sequence). Trimming cost V 3 bases and J 8 bases, with 10 bases left between them. CDR3 DNA: TGTGCCAGCAGCTTGTCGTCGGGAGAAGCTTTCTTT. Amino acids: CASSLSSGEAFF.

The V gene is TRBV19, the J gene TRBJ2-5; D may be TRBD1 (6 bases). Germline CDR1 LNHDA, CDR2 SQIVND (reference sequence). CDR3 length: 15 amino acids. Trimming stripped 2 bases from V and 9 bases from J, with 19 bases between. The CDR3: CASSITGTTKQAQYF. CDR3 DNA sequence: TGTGCCAGTAGTATAACAGGGACCACGAAGCAGGCCCAGTACTTC.

The chain links TRBV6-5 to TRBJ1-1; 7 positions match TRBD1. CDR3 size: 11 residues. Trimming removed 7 bases from V and 7 bases from J; junction bases left unmatched: 3. CDR1 MNHEY and CDR2 SVGAGI come from the germline V gene. The DNA of the CDR3 is TGTGCCAGCATCACAGGGGTTGAAGCTTTCTTT. Translation gives CASITGVEAFF.

The chain employs TRBV5-4 and TRBJ2-2, with unresolved D. The CDR3 sequence is 14 residues long. V shed 6 bases and J shed 5 bases, with 14 bases lying between them. The germline V gene encodes CDR1 SGHNT and CDR2 YYREEE (reference sequence). Here the CDR3 DNA reads TGTGCCAGCACCTCACAGAAGACGACCGGGGAGCTGTTTTTT. Protein: CASTSQKTTGELFF.

The rearrangement uses TRBV5-1 and TRBJ2-6; no definite D call. Germline-derived CDR1 and CDR2 are SGHRS and YFSETQ. The ends were cut back, 1 base at V and 2 bases at J, with 4 bases in the middle. The CDR3 totals 14 residues. The CDR3 is CASSLPTGANVLTF. The DNA for the CDR3 is TGCGCCAGCAGCTTGCCAACTGGGGCCAACGTCCTGACTTTC.

In the case of this clone: At one of its ends the junction is not consistent with the germline gene, which may arise from a read error. The rearrangement uses TRBV7-7 and TRBJ2-1; 9 bases are a match to TRBD1. The CDR3 contains 15 residues. Germline loops: CDR1 SSHAT, CDR2 FNYEAQ (reference sequence). As DNA, the CDR3 is TGTGCTAGCAGCAAAAATGGACAGGGGTCGAATGAGCAGTTCTTC. This codes for CASSKNGQGSNEQFF.

Details on this clone: Other DNA sequences in this sample translate to the same CDR3. The rearrangement uses TRBV6-2 or TRBV6-3 and TRBJ1-2; TRBD1 matches 7 bases. Germline assignment: CDR1 MNHEY and CDR2 SVGEGT. The V gene end was trimmed by 6 bases and the J gene end by 0 bases; junction bases not matched to a gene: 4. The CDR3 spans 14 residues. The CDR3 region has the DNA TGTGCCAGCAGCACGAGGGGGCCTAACTATGGCTACACCTTC. Its translation is CASSTRGPNYGYTF.

V usage is TRBV18 and J usage is TRBJ2-2; 9 bases line up with TRBD2. This CDR3 region has 17 residues. The V and J ends lost 2 bases and 6 bases, in that order; junction bases with no gene match: 10. Germline V CDR1 and CDR2: KGHSH, LQKENI. This chain's CDR3 is CASSPEEGGRAPGELFF. CDR3 coding DNA: TGTGCCAGCTCACCAGAAGAAGGCGGGAGGGCCCCCGGGGAGCTGTTTTTT.

The rearrangement links TRBV2 to TRBJ2-7, with 8 nucleotides matching TRBD2. Germline values: CDR1 SNHLY, CDR2 FYNNEI. The CDR3 length is 14 residues. V shed 5 bases, J shed 6 bases, and the junction held 9 bases outside the gene matches. For the CDR3, the DNA is TGTGCCAGCAGTCTAGCGGGTACTTCTCTCGAGCAGTACTTC. It yields the protein CASSLAGTSLEQYF.